This TCR beta chain was sequenced during a study of cytomegalovirus exposure and HLA in healthy donors. Donors came from a validation cohort of 90 to 150 subjects, distinct from the first 666-subject cohort. V dropped 5 bases and J dropped 6 bases, with 8 bases sitting between them. CDR3 length: 13 residues. Germline V gene sequence: CDR1 ENHRY, CDR2 SYGVKD. Some clones are missing from TCRdb's copy, which holds only in-frame ones; the method was immunoSEQ multiplex PCR. The sample includes some 140,000 clones, 84% of them seen just once. The chain is built from TRBV10-3 and TRBJ1-6, with D perhaps TRBD1 (6 bases). Sequencing input: PBMCs. This TCR derives from a woman in her thirties in good health and CMV-seronegative. The CDR3 reads CAISLGANSPLHF. CDR3 bases: TGTGCCATCAGTCTGGGGGCTAATTCACCCCTCCACTTT.